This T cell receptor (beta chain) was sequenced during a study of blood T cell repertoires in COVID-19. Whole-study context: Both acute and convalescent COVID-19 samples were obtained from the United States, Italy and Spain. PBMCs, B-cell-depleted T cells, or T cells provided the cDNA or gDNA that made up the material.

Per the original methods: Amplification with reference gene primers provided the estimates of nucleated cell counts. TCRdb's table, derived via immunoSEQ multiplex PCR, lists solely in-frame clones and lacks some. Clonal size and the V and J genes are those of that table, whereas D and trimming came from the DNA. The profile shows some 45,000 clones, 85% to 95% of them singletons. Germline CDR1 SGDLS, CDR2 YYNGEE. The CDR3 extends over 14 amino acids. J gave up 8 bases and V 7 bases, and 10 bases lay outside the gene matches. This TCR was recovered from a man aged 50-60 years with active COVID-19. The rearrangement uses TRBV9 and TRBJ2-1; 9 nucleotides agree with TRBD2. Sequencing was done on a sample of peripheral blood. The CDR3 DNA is TGTGCCAGCGGCCGGCGGGAGGGCCTCGATGAGCAGTTCTTC. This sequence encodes CASGRREGLDEQFF.